A single sample gave rise to the 14 T cell receptor beta chains below, sequenced in a study of shared clonotypes between healthy human individuals. Repertoires were generated with immunoSEQ multiplex PCR, while TCRdb's copy carries only in-frame clones and drops some. The data contain fewer than 500,000 clones, about 75% of them singletons. The sequencing input was PBMCs. These receptors were collected from a woman aged 40-49 years in good health. Some clones in this sample may be carry-over from other donors' samples.

The chain recombines TRBV30 with TRBJ1-1; D uncertain. V was trimmed by 3 bases and J by 0 bases, leaving 11 bases between them. Germline lookup yields CDR1 GTSNPN and CDR2 SVGIG (reference sequence). The CDR3 runs to 14 residues. The CDR3 loop is CAWRGGSLNTEAFF. CDR3 bases: TGTGCCTGGAGGGGAGGGTCCTTGAACACTGAAGCTTTCTTT.

The CDR3 loop reads CSAILNTEAFF. CDR3 nucleotide sequence: TGCAGTGCTATCCTCAACACTGAAGCTTTCTTT. The chain joins TRBV20-1 to TRBJ1-1, with unresolved D. CDR3 length equals 11 residues. Germline V CDR1 and CDR2: DFQATT, SNEGSKA (reference sequence). Trimming cost V 4 bases and J 2 bases, with 5 bases left between them.

The chain links TRBV19 to TRBJ1-2; D is unresolved. The CDR3 has 12 residues. Trimming cost V 11 bases and J 3 bases, with 13 bases left between them. The germline V gene has CDR1 LNHDA and CDR2 SQIVND (reference sequence). CDR3 protein: CACGKVDYGYTF. The CDR3 DNA reads as TGTGCCTGTGGGAAGGTGGACTATGGCTACACCTTC. Full variable domain (rest looked up from reference TRBV19 and TRBJ1-2): DGGITQSPKYLFRKEGQNVTLSCEQNLNHDAMYWYRQDPGQGLRLIYYSQIVNDFQKGDIAEGYSVSREKKESFPLTVTSAQKNPTAFYLCACGKVDYGYTFGSGTRLTVV.

The rearrangement links TRBV19 to TRBJ2-1; TRBD1 matches at 8 bases. In germline, CDR1 is LNHDA, CDR2 SQIVND (reference sequence). Unmatched junction bases numbered 12, after V lost 7 bases and J lost 10 bases. This CDR3 comprises 14 residues. As DNA, the CDR3 is TGTGCCAGTACCCCATCGACAGGGGATTACGAGCAGTTCTTC. Its protein is CASTPSTGDYEQFF.

The chain combines TRBV5-5 with TRBJ1-1, with TRBD1 matching 8 bases. The ends lost 3 bases at V and 4 bases at J; junction bases unmatched: 8. The length of the CDR3 is 15 residues. Looked up from germline, CDR1 is SGHKS and CDR2 is YYEKEE (reference sequence). The CDR3 nucleotides are TGTGCCAGCAGCTGGGTGACAGGGGATTTCACTGAAGCTTTCTTT. Protein: CASSWVTGDFTEAFF.

The CDR3: CASSLAGTSGSSGANVLTF. The DNA of the CDR3 is TGTGCCAGCAGCCTGGCCGGGACTAGCGGGAGCTCTGGGGCCAACGTCCTGACTTTC. This sequence joins TRBV9 and TRBJ2-6, with 14 bases matching TRBD2. After removal of 4 bases from V and 0 bases from J, the junction contained 6 bases not matched to a gene. CDR1 is SGDLS, CDR2 YYNGEE, per germline. The CDR3 covers 19 residues. The full variable domain, in which reference TRBV9 and TRBJ2-6 provide the parts outside the CDR3, is DSGVTQTPKHLITATGQRVTLRCSPRSGDLSVYWYQQSLDQGLQFLIQYYNGEERAKGNILERFSAQQFPDLHSELNLSSLELGDSALYFCASSLAGTSGSSGANVLTFGAGSRLTVL.

The chain couples TRBV15 to TRBJ2-3; 9 positions agree with TRBD2. Germline V CDR1 and CDR2: LNHNV, YYDKDF (reference sequence). With V trimmed by 0 bases and J by 5 bases, 9 bases remained unmatched. The CDR3 runs 17 residues. The CDR3 is CATSRDEISGSLDTQYF. The CDR3 coding sequence is TGTGCCACCAGCAGAGATGAGATTAGCGGGAGCCTAGATACGCAGTATTTT.

The genes are TRBV4-1 and TRBJ2-5; 10 bases are a match to TRBD2. The trim removed 3 bases at V and 6 bases at J, leaving 10 bases unmatched. The CDR3 has 16 amino acids. Looked up from germline, CDR1 is MGHRA and CDR2 is YSYEKL. DNA of the CDR3: TGCGCCAGCAGCCAGGGAGTGACTAGCGGGCGAAAGACCCAGTACTTC. This sequence encodes CASSQGVTSGRKTQYF.

The V gene is TRBV2, the J gene TRBJ2-7; D is undetermined. CDR1 is SNHLY, CDR2 FYNNEI, per germline. The CDR3 sequence is 12 residues long. V lost 6 bases and J 1 base, leaving 7 bases between the germline ends. The CDR3 sequence: CASSWTSYEQYF. As DNA, the CDR3 is TGTGCCAGCAGCTGGACGTCCTACGAGCAGTACTTC. Full variable domain (outside the CDR3, taken from reference TRBV2 and TRBJ2-7): EPEVTQTPSHQVTQMGQEVILRCVPISNHLYFYWYRQILGQKVEFLVSFYNNEISEKSEIFDDQFSVERPDGSNFTLKIRSTKLEDSAMYFCASSWTSYEQYFGPGTRLTVT.

V gene TRBV5-1 combines with J gene TRBJ2-7, with a tentative D call TRBD2 (6 bases). V lost 4 bases, J lost 2 bases, and 25 bases lay in between. Germline CDR1 and CDR2: SGHRS and YFSETQ. CDR3 size: 18 residues. This CDR3 is CASSIGVSGTLGPYEQYF. In nucleotides, the CDR3 is TGCGCCAGCAGCATTGGGGTCTCGGGGACTCTAGGACCCTACGAGCAGTACTTC.

V usage is TRBV7-9 and J usage is TRBJ2-7; D possibly corresponds to TRBD2 (5 bases). The CDR3 has 14 residues. CDR1 SEHNR and CDR2 FQNEAQ come from the germline V gene (reference sequence). V was pared by 4 bases and J by 6 bases, with 16 bases between. The CDR3 here is CASSSVEGLIEQYF. Here the CDR3 DNA reads TGTGCCAGCAGCTCCGTTGAGGGTCTAATCGAGCAGTACTTC. The variable domain in full, with the rest retrieved from reference TRBV7-9 and TRBJ2-7, is DTGVSQNPRHKITKRGQNVTFRCDPISEHNRLYWYRQTLGQGPEFLTYFQNEAQLEKSRLLSDRFSAERPKGSFSTLEIQRTEQGDSAMYLCASSSVEGLIEQYFGPGTRLTVT.

A note on this clone: A read error may account for a junction end that differs from germline. The chain employs TRBV7-7 and TRBJ2-7; 7 bases are a match to TRBD1. The CDR3 length is 13 residues. Germline loops: CDR1 SSHAT, CDR2 FNYEAQ (reference sequence). This CDR3 is CASSPATGREQYF. The CDR3 nucleotides are TGTGCTAGCAGCCCCGCGACAGGGCGCGAGCAGTACTTC.

The V and J genes are TRBV5-1 and TRBJ2-2; 9 bases line up with TRBD1. Germline assignment: CDR1 SGHRS and CDR2 YFSETQ. CDR3 length: 15 residues. The ends lost 3 bases at V and 4 bases at J; junction bases unmatched: 4. CDR3 nucleotides: TGCGCCAGCAGCTGGACAGGGGTGGGCACCGGGGAGCTGTTTTTT. This codes for CASSWTGVGTGELFF.

This CDR3 reads CASSLAGAETQYF. In DNA form, the CDR3 reads TGTGCCAGCAGCTTAGCGGGCGCGGAGACCCAGTACTTC. The rearrangement joins TRBV11-1 to TRBJ2-5; the D is unclear. The V and J ends lost 0 bases and 5 bases respectively, with 7 bases between them. The CDR3 loop spans 13 amino acids. CDR1 SGHAT and CDR2 FQDESV come from the germline V gene (reference sequence).